This T cell receptor beta chain stems from a study of persistence of HIV-infected CD4 T cells. Germline V CDR1 and CDR2: SGHRS, YFSETQ. V lost 0 bases and J lost 3; bases outside the gene matches: 5. The length of the CDR3 is 15 residues. Concerning this clone itself: Its antigen is as yet unknown.

Sequencing used immunoSEQ version 4 in survey mode. TCRdb's copy holds only in-frame clones and misses some; the assay was immunoSEQ multiplex PCR. The sample carries roughly 30,000 clones, around 80% recorded once. Stimulation used 10 ug/mL lysate from CMV-infected fibroblasts. Memory cells lacking CD40L and CD69 with high CD45RO were sorted. This clonotype originated in an adult woman with HIV who was CMV-seropositive. This chain uses TRBV5-1 with TRBJ2-5; 7 bases fit TRBD1. This specimen was CD4+ T cells sorted from PBMCs after roughly 18-hour stimulation, taken from a patient who received antiretroviral therapy. The CDR3 DNA sequence: TGCGCCAGCAGCTTGGTAGGCGGACAGGAAGAGACCCAGTACTTC. Translating gives CASSLVGGQEETQYF.